A selection of T cell receptor beta chains follows, all from one sample in a study of identical twins. Via MiXCR, TCRdb re-called the 5' RACE reads, giving one row per CDR3 protein. The data contain 1.5 million or so distinct CDR3 sequences, about 31% of them singletons. The specimen was cord blood. These receptors all come from a newborn girl in good health. CDR3s leave out the opening cysteine and the closing phenylalanine or tryptophan.

v_call,cdr3_aa
TRBV25-1,ASSESIQETQY
TRBV11-2,ASSSSWTSGPRDEQY
TRBV18,ASSTRPAYEQY
TRBV5-1,ASSLRQENIQY
TRBV12-3/TRBV12-4,ASSARTILRGSETQY
TRBV10-3,ATKTGNSYYEQY
TRBV20-1,SARLDESSYNEQF
TRBV4-1,ASSQFAGVGQPQH
TRBV27,ASSIRDGSYEQY
TRBV28,ASRELGRRLNQPQH
TRBV28,ASSQGQEARQY
TRBV7-9,ASSLNSGGGTDTQY
TRBV4-2,ASSQDKRGNQPQH
TRBV28,ATESGRAYEQY
TRBV20-1,SARAWRLAGDNEQF
TRBV4-1,ASSQDSDRPFLTDTQY
TRBV24-1,ATSDGRQNTEAF
TRBV5-1,ASSLWDSNAEAF
TRBV27,ASSVRGVAKNIQY
TRBV3-1,ASSLISAGDTQY
TRBV6-6,VSSSLTGSIQPQH
TRBV3-1,ASSQASGGHGYT
TRBV12-5,ASGLDRYEQY
TRBV21-1,ASSKTSGRVYNEQF
TRBV28,ASSFEGWGNEQF
TRBV6-1,ASSEALDYT
TRBV24-1,ASGTDYEQY
TRBV20-1,SAKIQGNNEQF
TRBV11-2,ASSPLRTGNYNEQF
TRBV2,ASLLTDYYEQY
TRBV28,ASSFGTGGLETQY
TRBV25-1,ASSASPPRRLNTEAF
TRBV27,ASSLEAGGPLEQF
TRBV29-1,SAGRDSNLGDSPLH
TRBV7-9,ASSPITRGPYNEQF
TRBV20-1,SAETGTPQETQY
TRBV15,ATSGEAYGYT
TRBV24-1,ATSAGRFRVTEQY
TRBV6-1,ASSPATSEGTNEQF
TRBV10-3,AISNSGGRGTEAF
TRBV21-1,ASSNAGRAAYNEQF
TRBV12-3/TRBV12-4,ASSGRQNYGYT
TRBV28,ASSTLTGKGYTEAF
TRBV7-2,ASSPLGGEGLQF
TRBV6-1,ASSGPGKWRMVYTEAF
TRBV10-3,AISEWADQSYEQY
TRBV6-1,ASKIGQGTDTQY
TRBV2,ANIKDRGNYGYT
TRBV3-1,ASSQQRLAGEDNEQF
TRBV20-1,SARDEEVGYT